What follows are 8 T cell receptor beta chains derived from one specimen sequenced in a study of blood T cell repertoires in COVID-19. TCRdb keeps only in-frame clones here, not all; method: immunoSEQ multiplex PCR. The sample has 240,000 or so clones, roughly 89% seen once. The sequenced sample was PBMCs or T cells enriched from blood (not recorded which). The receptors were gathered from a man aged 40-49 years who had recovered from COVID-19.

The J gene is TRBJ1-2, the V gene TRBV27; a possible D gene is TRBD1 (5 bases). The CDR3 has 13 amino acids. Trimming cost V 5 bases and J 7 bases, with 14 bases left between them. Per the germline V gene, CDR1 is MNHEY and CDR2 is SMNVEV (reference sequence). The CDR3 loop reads CASSKPDRGGYTF. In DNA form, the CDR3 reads TGTGCCAGCAGTAAACCAGACAGAGGTGGCTACACCTTC.

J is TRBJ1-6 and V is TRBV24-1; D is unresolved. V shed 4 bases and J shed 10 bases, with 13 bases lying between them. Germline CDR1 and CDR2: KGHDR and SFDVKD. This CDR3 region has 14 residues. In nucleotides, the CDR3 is TGTGCCACCAGTGACGGGAGGATAAACTCACCCCTCCACTTT. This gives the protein CATSDGRINSPLHF.

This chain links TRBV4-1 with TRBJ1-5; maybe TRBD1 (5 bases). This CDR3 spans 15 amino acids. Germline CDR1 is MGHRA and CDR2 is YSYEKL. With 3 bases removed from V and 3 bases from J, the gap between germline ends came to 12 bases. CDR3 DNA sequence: TGCGCCAGCAGCCAGACGACAGAGCTCAATCAGCCCCAGCATTTT. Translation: CASSQTTELNQPQHF.

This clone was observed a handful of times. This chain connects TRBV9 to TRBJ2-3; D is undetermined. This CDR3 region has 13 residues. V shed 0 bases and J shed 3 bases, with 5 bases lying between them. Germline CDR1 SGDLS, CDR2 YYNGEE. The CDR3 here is CASSVVQTDTQYF. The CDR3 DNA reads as TGTGCCAGCAGCGTAGTCCAAACAGATACGCAGTATTTT.

The CDR3 spells CASSLNRATNEKLFF. CDR3 coding DNA: TGTGCCAGCAGCCTAAACAGGGCTACTAATGAAAAACTGTTTTTT. The rearrangement joins TRBV7-8 to TRBJ1-4, with D maybe TRBD1 (6 bases). CDR1 and CDR2 (germline): SGHVS, FQNEAQ. The CDR3 has 15 residues. V was cut by 5 bases and J by 2 bases, with 12 bases left in between.

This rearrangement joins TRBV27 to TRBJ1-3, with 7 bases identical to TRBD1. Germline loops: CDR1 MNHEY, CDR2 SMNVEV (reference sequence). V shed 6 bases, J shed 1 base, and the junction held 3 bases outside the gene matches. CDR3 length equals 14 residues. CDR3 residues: CASRPTGSGNTIYF. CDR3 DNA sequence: TGTGCCAGCAGGCCGACAGGGTCTGGAAACACCATATATTTT.

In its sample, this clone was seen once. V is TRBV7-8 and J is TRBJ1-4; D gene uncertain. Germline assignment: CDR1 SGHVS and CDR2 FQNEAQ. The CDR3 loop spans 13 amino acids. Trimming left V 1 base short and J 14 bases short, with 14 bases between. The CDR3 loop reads CASSLGTETRLFF. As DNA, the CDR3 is TGTGCCAGCAGCTTAGGGACGGAGACTAGGCTGTTTTTT.

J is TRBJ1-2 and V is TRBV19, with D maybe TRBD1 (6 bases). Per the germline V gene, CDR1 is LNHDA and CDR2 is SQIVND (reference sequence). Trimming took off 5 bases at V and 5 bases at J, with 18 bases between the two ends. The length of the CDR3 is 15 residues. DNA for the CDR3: TGTGCCAGTAGTCACCAGGGGCGCAGGTTTTATGGCTACACCTTC. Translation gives CASSHQGRRFYGYTF.